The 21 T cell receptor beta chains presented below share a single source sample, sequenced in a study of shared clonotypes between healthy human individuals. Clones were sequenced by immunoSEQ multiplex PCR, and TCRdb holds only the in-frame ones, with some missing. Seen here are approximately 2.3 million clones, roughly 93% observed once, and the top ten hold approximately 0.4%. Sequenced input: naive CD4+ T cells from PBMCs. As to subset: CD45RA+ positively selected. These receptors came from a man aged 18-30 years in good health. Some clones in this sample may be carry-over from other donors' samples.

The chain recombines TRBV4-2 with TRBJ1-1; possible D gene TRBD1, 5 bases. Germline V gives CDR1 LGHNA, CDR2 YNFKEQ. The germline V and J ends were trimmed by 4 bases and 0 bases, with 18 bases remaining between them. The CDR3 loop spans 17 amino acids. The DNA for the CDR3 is TGTGCCAGCAGCCCCGACGGTCGCGGACACATGAACACTGAAGCTTTCTTT. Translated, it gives CASSPDGRGHMNTEAFF.

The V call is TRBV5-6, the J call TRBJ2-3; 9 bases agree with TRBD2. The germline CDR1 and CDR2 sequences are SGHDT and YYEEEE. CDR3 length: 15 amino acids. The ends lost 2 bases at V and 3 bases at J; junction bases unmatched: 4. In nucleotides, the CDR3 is TGTGCCAGCAGCTTCGCGGGAGGGCCGACAGATACGCAGTATTTT. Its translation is CASSFAGGPTDTQYF.

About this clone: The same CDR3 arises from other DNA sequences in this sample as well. CDR3: CASSLAGGSYEQYF. DNA of the CDR3: TGTGCCAGCAGCTTAGCGGGAGGGTCCTACGAGCAGTACTTC. This chain connects TRBV7-2 to TRBJ2-7; 7 bases align to TRBD2. Germline loops: CDR1 SGHTA, CDR2 FQGNSA. The CDR3 consists of 14 residues. The ends lost 0 bases at V and 1 base at J; junction bases unmatched: 0. Combining the CDR3 with reference TRBV7-2 and TRBJ2-7 gives the whole variable domain GAGVSQSPSNKVTEKGKDVELRCDPISGHTALYWYRQSLGQGLEFLIYFQGNSAPDKSGLPSDRFSAERTGGSVSTLTIQRTQQEDSAVYLCASSLAGGSYEQYFGPGTRLTVT.

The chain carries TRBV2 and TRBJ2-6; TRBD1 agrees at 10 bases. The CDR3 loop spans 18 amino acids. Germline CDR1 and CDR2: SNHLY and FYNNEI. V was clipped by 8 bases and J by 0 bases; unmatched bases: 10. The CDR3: CASPRRDRGNSGANVLTF. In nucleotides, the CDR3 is TGTGCCAGCCCTCGAAGGGACAGGGGTAACTCTGGGGCCAACGTCCTGACTTTC.

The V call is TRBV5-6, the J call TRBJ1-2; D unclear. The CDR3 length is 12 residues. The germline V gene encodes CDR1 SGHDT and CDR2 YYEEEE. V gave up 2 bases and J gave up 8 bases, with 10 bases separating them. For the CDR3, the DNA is TGTGCCAGCAGCTTCTTCACTATGGGCTACACCTTC. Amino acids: CASSFFTMGYTF.

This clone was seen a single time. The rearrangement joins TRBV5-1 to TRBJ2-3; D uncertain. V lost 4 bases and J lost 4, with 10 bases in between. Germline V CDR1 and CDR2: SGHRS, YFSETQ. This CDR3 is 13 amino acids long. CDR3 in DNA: TGCGCCAGCAGCCTCTTTTCGTCAGATACGCAGTATTTT. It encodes CASSLFSSDTQYF.

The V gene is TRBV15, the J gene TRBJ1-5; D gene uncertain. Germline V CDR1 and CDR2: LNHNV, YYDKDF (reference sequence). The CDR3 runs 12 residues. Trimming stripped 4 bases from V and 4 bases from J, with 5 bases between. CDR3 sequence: CATSTANQPQHF. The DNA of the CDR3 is TGTGCCACCAGCACAGCGAATCAGCCCCAGCATTTT.

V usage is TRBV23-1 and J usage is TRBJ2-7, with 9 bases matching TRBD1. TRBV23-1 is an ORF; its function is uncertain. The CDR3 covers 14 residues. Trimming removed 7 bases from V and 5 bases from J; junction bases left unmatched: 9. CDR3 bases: TGCGCCAGCACCTGGTACAGGGGGCAACACGAGCAGTACTTC. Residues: CASTWYRGQHEQYF.

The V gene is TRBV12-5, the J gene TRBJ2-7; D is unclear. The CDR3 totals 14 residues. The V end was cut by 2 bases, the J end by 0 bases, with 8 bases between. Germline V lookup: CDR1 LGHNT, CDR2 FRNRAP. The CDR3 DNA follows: TGTGCTAGTGGTTTGCCCCTGAGCTCCTACGAGCAGTACTTC. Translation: CASGLPLSSYEQYF.

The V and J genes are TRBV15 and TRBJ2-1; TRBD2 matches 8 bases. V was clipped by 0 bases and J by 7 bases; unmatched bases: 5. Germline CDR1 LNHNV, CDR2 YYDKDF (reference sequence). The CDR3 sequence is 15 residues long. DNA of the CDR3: TGTGCCACCAGCAGAGATTTGACGGGGGGGAATGAGCAGTTCTTC. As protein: CATSRDLTGGNEQFF.

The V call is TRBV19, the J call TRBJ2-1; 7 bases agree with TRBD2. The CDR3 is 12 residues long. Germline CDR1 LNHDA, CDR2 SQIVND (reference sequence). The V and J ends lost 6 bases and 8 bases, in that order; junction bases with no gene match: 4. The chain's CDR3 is CASSGRRHEQFF. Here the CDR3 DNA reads TGTGCCAGTAGCGGGAGGCGGCATGAGCAGTTCTTC.

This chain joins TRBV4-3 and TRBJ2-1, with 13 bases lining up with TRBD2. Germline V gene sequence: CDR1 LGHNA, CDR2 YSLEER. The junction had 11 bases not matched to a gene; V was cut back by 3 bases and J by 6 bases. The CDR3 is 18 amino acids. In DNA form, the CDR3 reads TGCGCCAGCAGCCACGACCCACCCGGACTAGCGGGAGCCAATGAGCAGTTCTTC. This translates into CASSHDPPGLAGANEQFF.

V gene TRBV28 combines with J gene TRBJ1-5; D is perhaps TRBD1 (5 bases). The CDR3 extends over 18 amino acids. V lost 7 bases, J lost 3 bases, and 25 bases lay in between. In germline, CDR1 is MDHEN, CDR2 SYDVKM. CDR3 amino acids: CASITRTMRGNFNQPQHF. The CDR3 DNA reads TGTGCCAGCATCACTCGGACTATGCGGGGGAACTTCAATCAGCCCCAGCATTTT.

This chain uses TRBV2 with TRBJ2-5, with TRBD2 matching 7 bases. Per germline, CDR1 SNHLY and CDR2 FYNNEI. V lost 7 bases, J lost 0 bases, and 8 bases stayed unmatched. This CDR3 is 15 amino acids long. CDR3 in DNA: TGTGCCAGCACCCGTAGCGGGTTGTACCAAGAGACCCAGTACTTC. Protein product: CASTRSGLYQETQYF.

DNA of the CDR3: TGCGCCAGCAGGGATCTTGGCGGATCCGAAGAGACCCAGTACTTC. It specifies CASRDLGGSEETQYF. The chain recombines TRBV5-1 with TRBJ2-5; D gene unclear. V lost 5 bases and J 3 bases, leaving 17 bases between the germline ends. The CDR3 contains 15 residues. Germline values: CDR1 SGHRS, CDR2 YFSETQ.

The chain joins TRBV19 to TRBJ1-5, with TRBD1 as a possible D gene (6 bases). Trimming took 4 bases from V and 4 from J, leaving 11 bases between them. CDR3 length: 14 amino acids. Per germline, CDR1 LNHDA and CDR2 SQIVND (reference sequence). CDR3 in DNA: TGTGCCAGTAGTAACCGGGACAATAATCAGCCCCAGCATTTT. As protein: CASSNRDNNQPQHF.

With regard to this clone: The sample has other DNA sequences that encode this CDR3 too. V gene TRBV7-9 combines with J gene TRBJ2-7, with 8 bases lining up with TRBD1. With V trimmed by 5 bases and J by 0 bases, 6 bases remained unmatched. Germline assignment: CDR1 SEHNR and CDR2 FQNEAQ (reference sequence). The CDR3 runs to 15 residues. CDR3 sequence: CASSPGQGSSYEQYF. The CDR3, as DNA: TGTGCCAGCAGCCCCGGACAGGGATCCTCCTACGAGCAGTACTTC.

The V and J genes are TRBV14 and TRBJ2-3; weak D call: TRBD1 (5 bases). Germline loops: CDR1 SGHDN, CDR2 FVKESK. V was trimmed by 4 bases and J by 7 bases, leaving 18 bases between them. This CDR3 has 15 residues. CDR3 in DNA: TGTGCCAGCAGCCGGCTCCCTAGGGGTTCCAATACGCAGTATTTT. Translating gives CASSRLPRGSNTQYF.

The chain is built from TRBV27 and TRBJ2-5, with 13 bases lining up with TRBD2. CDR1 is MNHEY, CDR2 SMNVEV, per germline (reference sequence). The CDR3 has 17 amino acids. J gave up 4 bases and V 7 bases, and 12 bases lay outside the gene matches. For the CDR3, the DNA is TGTGCCAGCACCCCGGCGGGACTAGCGGGAACTACAGAGACCCAGTACTTC. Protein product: CASTPAGLAGTTETQYF.

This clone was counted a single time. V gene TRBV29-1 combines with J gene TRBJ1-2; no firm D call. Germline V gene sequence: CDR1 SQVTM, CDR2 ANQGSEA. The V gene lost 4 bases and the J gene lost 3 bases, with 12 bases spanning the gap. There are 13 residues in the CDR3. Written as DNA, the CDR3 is TGCAGCGTTGCCCCTTCGGGAGACTATGGCTACACCTTC. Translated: CSVAPSGDYGYTF.

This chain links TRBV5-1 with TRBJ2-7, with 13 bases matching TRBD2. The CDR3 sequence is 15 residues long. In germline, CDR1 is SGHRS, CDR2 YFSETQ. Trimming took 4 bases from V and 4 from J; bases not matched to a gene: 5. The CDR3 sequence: CASSDGLAGEYEQYF. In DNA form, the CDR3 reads TGCGCCAGCAGCGATGGACTAGCGGGAGAGTACGAGCAGTACTTC.